Listed below are T cell receptor beta chains from one sample, sequenced in a study of blood T cell repertoires in COVID-19. The method was immunoSEQ multiplex PCR; TCRdb's version includes in-frame clones alone and lacks a portion of them. Counted here are roughly 230,000 clones, approximately 80% occurring once; the ten biggest clones make up 3% to 4%. The sample taken for sequencing was PBMCs or T cells enriched from blood (not recorded which). The receptors here all came from a woman aged 60-75 years who had recovered from COVID-19. Both conserved end residues are part of each CDR3. A D gene is named only where the DNA matches it firmly. Some rows have no size entry. The others give once, few or many, or a class for an expanded clone.

d_call j_call clone_size v_call cdr3_nt cdr3_aa
TRBD1 TRBJ1-6 . TRBV10-3 TGTGCCATCAGTATGGGACAGCATAATTCACCCCTCCACTTT CAISMGQHNSPLHF
. TRBJ2-5 . TRBV4-2 TGTGCCAGCAGCCAAGAGAGGATCCAGACCCAGTACTTC CASSQERIQTQYF
. TRBJ1-1 . TRBV10-1 TGCGCCAGCAGTGAGTCCCAAATCACTGAAGCTTTCTTT CASSESQITEAFF
. TRBJ2-4 . TRBV9 TGTGCCAGCAGCGTAGCGGAGGCAACTGCCAAAAACATTCAGTACTTC CASSVAEATAKNIQYF
. TRBJ1-6 once TRBV5-8 TGTGCCAGCAGCGCGGGACGGTATAATTCACCCCTCCACTTT CASSAGRYNSPLHF
TRBD1 TRBJ2-7 once TRBV19 TGTGCCAGTAGTACCCAGGGGGCCTCCTACGAGCAGTACTTC CASSTQGASYEQYF
. TRBJ1-2 . TRBV20-1 TGCAGTGCTAATGACTACACGGGGAGGTATGGCTACACCTTC CSANDYTGRYGYTF
. TRBJ1-4 few TRBV5-8 TGTGCCAGCAGCTTTGACAGCGCTGCTAATGAAAAACTGTTTTTT CASSFDSAANEKLFF
TRBD2 TRBJ2-2 . TRBV11-2 TGTGCCAGCAGCTTAGATCGGGGACTAGCGGGCAACACCGGGGAGCTGTTTTTT CASSLDRGLAGNTGELFF
. TRBJ2-3 . TRBV11-2 TGTGCCAGCAGCCCCTCAGGGACTTCTCTCACGCAGTATTTT CASSPSGTSLTQYF